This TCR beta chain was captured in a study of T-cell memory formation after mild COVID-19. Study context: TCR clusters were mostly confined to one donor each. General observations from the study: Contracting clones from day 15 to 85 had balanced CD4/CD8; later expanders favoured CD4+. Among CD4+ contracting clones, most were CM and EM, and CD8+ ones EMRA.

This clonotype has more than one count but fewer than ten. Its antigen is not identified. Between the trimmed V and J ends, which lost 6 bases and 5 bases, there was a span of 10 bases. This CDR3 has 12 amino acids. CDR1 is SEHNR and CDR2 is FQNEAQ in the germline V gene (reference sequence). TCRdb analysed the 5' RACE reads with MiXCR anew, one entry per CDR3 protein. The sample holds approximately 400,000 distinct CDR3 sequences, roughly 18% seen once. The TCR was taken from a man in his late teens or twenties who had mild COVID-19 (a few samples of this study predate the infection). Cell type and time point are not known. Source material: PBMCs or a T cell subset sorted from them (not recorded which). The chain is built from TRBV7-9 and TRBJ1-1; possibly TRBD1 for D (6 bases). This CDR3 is CASRHRETEAFF. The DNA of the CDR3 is TGTGCCAGCAGACACAGGGAGACTGAAGCTTTCTTT.